Below are 17 T cell receptor delta chains sequenced from a single sample in a study of delta chains in infants with herpesvirus infections. PBMC RNA was reverse transcribed using gamma-chain- and delta-chain-specific primers. TCRdb re-processed the RT-PCR reads via CATT. This sample has 350 or so delta-chain clones, with 60% to 70% found just once. Source: peripheral blood, taken at time point 2 of longitudinal follow-up. The receptors come from a human donor who was a Ugandan infant, either HIV-exposed or HIV-unexposed (not recorded which).

In regard to this clone: TCRdb records a much larger clone's protein for this DNA, with a difference at residue 21 that likely arises from a read error; the protein given is the translation of the DNA. The rearrangement uses TRDV1 and TRDJ1; 8 nucleotides line up with TRDD2. Germline lookup yields CDR1 TSWWSYY and CDR2 QGS. The CDR3 length is 22 residues. CDR3 bases: TGTGCTCTTGGGGACTCCACTCTCTTCCTACGGGCTTTGTTAATGTACACCGATAAACTCACCTTT. Encoded protein: CALGDSTLFLRALLMYTDKLTF.

With regard to this clone: This CDR3 is also generated by other DNA sequences in the sample. This rearrangement joins TRDV1 to TRDJ1, with 13 bases lining up with TRDD3. Germline V CDR1 and CDR2: TSWWSYY, QGS. The CDR3 runs 18 residues. The CDR3 bases are TGTGCGCTGGGGTTAACAGGCCCTACTGGGGGATACGCCGATAAACTCATCTTT. Its protein product is CALGLTGPTGGYADKLIF.

Comments on this clone: This DNA translates differently at residue 13 from the TCRdb protein, which is that of a much larger clone; a read error is likely, and the protein shown is the DNA's own translation. The chain combines TRDV2 with TRDJ3; 8 bases fit TRDD3. The CDR3 has 18 residues. Germline V gene data show CDR1 as GEAIGNYY and CDR2 as EKD. Here the CDR3 DNA reads TGTGCCTGTGACGTTCTGGGGGAAAGCTCCTGGGACCCCCGACAGATGTTTTTC. This codes for CACDVLGESSWDPRQMFF.

Points on this clone: It is likely a read error: a sequence one base away is far more abundant. The identical CDR3 is also encoded by other nucleotide sequences in the sample. The rearrangement joins TRDV1 to TRDJ1; 11 bases align to TRDD3. With 3 bases clipped from V and 4 bases from J, the junction kept 31 bases outside the gene matches. The CDR3 totals 24 residues. Germline CDR1 reads TSWWSYY; CDR2 reads QGS. DNA of the CDR3: TGTGCTCTTGGGGACCAACTCTCCTCTAAACCAGGGTGGGGGATACGCCTGCCATTCGATAAACTCATCTTT. This sequence encodes CALGDQLSSKPGWGIRLPFDKLIF.

In the case of this clone: A read error is the likely source, as a far larger clone sits one nucleotide away. This sequence joins TRAV29/DV5 and TRDJ1; 10 bases match TRDD3. Unmatched junction bases numbered 19, after V lost 3 bases and J lost 2 bases. The CDR3 has 19 amino acids. Germline CDR1 reads NSMFDY; CDR2 reads ISSIKDK. This CDR3 reads CAAIARSYLGDRWTDKLIF. The CDR3 nucleotides read TGTGCAGCAATCGCAAGGTCCTACCTGGGGGATAGGTGGACCGATAAACTCATCTTT.

Concerning this clone itself: A read error is likely here: a far larger clone is one base away. This same CDR3 is encoded by further DNA sequences in the sample. V is TRDV1 and J is TRDJ3; D may correspond to TRDD2 or TRDD3 (7 bases each). This CDR3 has 22 amino acids. Germline V gives CDR1 TSWWSYY, CDR2 QGS. This CDR3 is CALGERSSYGKGDPWDTRQMFF. The DNA of the CDR3 is TGTGCTCTCGGGGAACGGTCTTCCTATGGCAAGGGGGATCCCTGGGACACCCGACAGATGTTTTTC.

With regard to this clone: The TCRdb record carries a much larger clone's protein, which differs from this DNA's translation at residue 3; a read error is the likely cause, and the protein listed here is the DNA translation. The chain carries TRDV2 and TRDJ3; 11 bases map to TRDD3. After removal of 9 bases from V and 2 bases from J, the junction contained 41 bases not matched to a gene. The CDR3 is made up of 28 amino acids. CDR1 and CDR2 (germline): GEAIGNYY, EKD. The CDR3, as DNA: TGTGCCCCCCGGCCTTCCTACGAGTTCGCTGGGGGATACCGAGCTCGAGAGAGGGGGGCCTGGGACACCCGACAGATGTTTTTC. Its protein is CAPRPSYEFAGGYRARERGAWDTRQMFF.

As for this clone: A read error likely explains why the TCRdb protein, taken from a much larger clone, differs from this DNA's translation at residue 7; the protein shown is translated from the DNA. V and J are TRDV3 and TRDJ3; TRDD3 aligns across 11 bases. This CDR3 is 28 amino acids long. Losses at the gene ends were 4 bases for V and 2 bases for J; bases not matched to a gene: 40. Germline CDR1 is TVYSNPD and CDR2 is GDNSRS (reference sequence). CDR3 protein: CASRPSCEFAGGYRARERGAWDTRQMFF. CDR3 DNA: TGTGCCTCCCGGCCTTCCTGCGAGTTCGCTGGGGGATACCGAGCTCGAGAGAGGGGGGCCTGGGACACCCGACAGATGTTTTTC.

To note about this clone: TCRdb's protein, taken from a much larger clone, differs from this DNA's translation at residue 13, likely owing to a read error; the protein displayed comes from the DNA. This rearrangement joins TRDV1 to TRDJ1, with D possibly matching TRDD3 (5 bases). V lost 2 bases, J lost 1 base, and 32 bases lay in between. CDR3 length equals 22 residues. The germline CDR1 and CDR2 sequences are TSWWSYY and QGS. The CDR3 DNA reads as TGTGCTCTTGGGGAAGGGGGGCCCCACACGTGGTGGGAAGCCGGGGGCACCGATAAACTCATCTTT. This gives the protein CALGEGGPHTWWEAGGTDKLIF.

The table lists this clone with a few counts. The chain has TRDV1 and TRDJ1, with D possibly called TRDD2 or TRDD3 (7 bases each). The CDR3 spans 24 residues. Germline V lookup: CDR1 TSWWSYY, CDR2 QGS. V lost 1 base and J lost 0, with 36 bases in between. The DNA of the CDR3 is TGTGCTCTTGGGGAACGGTCTTCCTATGGCAAGGGGGATCCCAAGGGAGGGTACACCGATAAACTCATCTTT. Its translation: CALGERSSYGKGDPKGGYTDKLIF.

For this clone: This sequence is one base from a far larger clone and is likely a read error. Other DNA sequences in the sample encode the same CDR3. J is TRDJ1 and V is TRDV1; the D gene is possibly TRDD3 (6 bases). Germline CDR1 reads TSWWSYY; CDR2 reads QGS. This CDR3 spans 15 amino acids. The CDR3, as DNA: TGTGCCCTTGGGGAGTGGGGGTCCAACACCGATAAACTCATCTTT. It is translated as CALGEWGSNTDKLIF.

In the case of this clone: Since a far larger clone is one base different, this is likely a read error. The chain couples TRDV2 to TRDJ1; no definite D call. The V end lost 3 bases, the J end lost 0 bases, and 13 bases lay between the germline ends. The CDR3 runs to 15 residues. Germline V CDR1 and CDR2: GEAIGNYY, EKD. CDR3 sequence: CACDPLSIYTDKLIF. CDR3 sequence (DNA): TGTGCCTGTGACCCCCTCTCCATTTACACCGATAAACTCATCTTT.

This clone is labeled as large. Different DNA sequences within this sample yield the same CDR3. The chain recombines TRDV1 with TRDJ1, with TRDD3 matching 10 bases. This CDR3 spans 14 amino acids. Unmatched junction bases numbered 10, after V lost 1 base and J lost 14 bases. Germline CDR1 reads TSWWSYY; CDR2 reads QGS. CDR3 region: CALGEPPYWGIVIF. The CDR3 bases are TGTGCTCTTGGGGAACCCCCGTACTGGGGGATTGTAATCTTT.

Comments on this clone: A single base is all that separates this from a far larger clone, so a read error is likely. The chain uses TRAV23/DV6 and TRDJ1; 7 positions agree with TRDD3. The CDR3 is made up of 15 amino acids. Germline CDR1 is NTAFDY and CDR2 is IRPDVSE (reference sequence). The CDR3 here is CAASRRIREPDKPIF. The CDR3 nucleotides are TGTGCAGCAAGCCGGCGGATACGCGAGCCCGATAAACCCATCTTT.

A remark on this clone: A far larger clone is a single base away, which makes a read error likely. This sequence joins TRDV1 and TRDJ1; D uncertain. Trimming pared 2 bases from V and 2 bases from J, leaving 15 bases between. Germline V gene sequence: CDR1 TSWWSYY, CDR2 QGS. There are 16 residues in the CDR3. CDR3: CALGERTVLKTDKLIF. The DNA of the CDR3 is TGTGCTCTTGGGGAAAGAACCGTACTGAAGACCGATAAACTCATCTTT.

Worth noting for this clone: With a far larger clone one base away, a read error is the likely cause. The rearrangement uses TRDV1 and TRDJ2; D remains unclear. The closer fit of TRDJ1 to the DNA end suggests the J call may be wrong. In germline, CDR1 is TSWWSYY, CDR2 QGS. CDR3 size: 16 residues. The chain's CDR3 is CALGEGTVLKTDKLIF. The CDR3, as DNA: TGTGCTCTTGGGGAAGGAACAGTACTGAAGACCGATAAACTCATCTTT.

About this clone: A single base is all that separates this from a far larger clone, so a read error is likely. V gene TRDV1 combines with J gene TRDJ1, with 7 bases that match TRDD3. The CDR3 is made up of 19 amino acids. Germline CDR1 and CDR2: TSWWSYY and QGS. Here the CDR3 reads CALEELTGDNDGYTDKLIF. The CDR3 DNA sequence: TGTGCTCTTGAGGAACTTACCGGGGATAATGACGGTTACACCGATAAACTCATCTTT.